This T cell receptor beta chain appears in the sequencing data of a study of T cell changes during pregnancy in multiple sclerosis. CDR1 is MNHNY and CDR2 is SVGAGI in the germline V gene (reference sequence). The CDR3 is 16 amino acids. After removal of 4 bases from V and 7 bases from J, the junction contained 11 bases not matched to a gene. Using immunoSEQ multiplex PCR, the repertoire was profiled, and TCRdb retains in-frame clones only, with some absent. The sample comprises approximately 37,000 clones, 80% to 90% of which are singletons, and around 1.2% rests with the top ten. The clonotype originates from a female donor with multiple sclerosis, enrolled in a pregnancy study. The sample in question was CD4+ T cells from peripheral blood mononuclear cells, obtained in the first trimester of pregnancy. The chain couples TRBV6-6 to TRBJ2-7; 12 nucleotides align to TRBD2. CDR3 nucleotide sequence: TGTGCCAGCAGTTCCCATCGACTAGCGGGAGCGCTGGAGCAGTACTTC. Its protein is CASSSHRLAGALEQYF.